This T cell receptor beta chain was identified in a study of HIV-infected children after antiretroviral therapy interruption. Study details: Children had CD4+ above 500, viral load below 50 copies/ml, either treatment arm.

There are many counts of this clonotype. Its matching antigen is unknown. CDR1 is SGHRS, CDR2 YFSETQ, per germline. The trim removed 4 bases at V and 4 bases at J, leaving 5 bases unmatched. This CDR3 region has 15 residues. Unique molecular identifiers were included in an RNA-based 3' RACE TCR library. A single record per CDR3 protein comes from TCRdb applying MiXCR to the 3' RACE reads. This table holds 70,000 to 90,000 distinct CDR3 sequences, 6% to 8.5% found once. Study results and caveats: Naive CD4+ sequences overlapped less between time points once interruption began.

Treatment indicated: PENTA 11 planned treatment interruption arm or continuous ART arm. At least 24 weeks of at least three-drug ART, in children 2 to 15 years. Naive CD4+ CD45RA+ CD45RO- T cells were FACS-sorted from thawed PBMCs. Sequenced material: CD45RA+ CD4+ T cells from PBMCs, pooled from several time points, taken from a donor given antiretroviral therapy, either interrupted or continuous. The subset is: naive CD4+ CD45RA+ CD45RO- T cells. This TCR was recovered from a pool of human donors with HIV. V and J are TRBV5-1 and TRBJ2-6, with 7 bases that match TRBD1. CDR3 amino acids: CASSRDRDGANVLTF. The DNA of the CDR3 is TGCGCCAGCAGCCGCGACAGGGACGGGGCCAACGTCCTGACTTTC. The full variable domain, in which reference TRBV5-1 and TRBJ2-6 provide the parts outside the CDR3, is KAGVTQTPRYLIKTRGQQVTLSCSPISGHRSVSWYQQTPGQGLQFLFEYFSETQRNKGNFPGRFSGRQFSNSRSEMNVSTLELGDSALYLCASSRDRDGANVLTFGAGSRLTVL.